This T cell receptor beta chain is from a study of T cell responses to AZD1222 COVID-19 vaccine. About this clone itself: The antigen is undetermined.

Study findings and constraints: None of the repertoires were sampled until the peak T cell response had passed. The study reported that nearly half of spike-specific TCRs target unmutated variant regions. Once two AZD1222 doses were given, Spike-specific TCR breadth and depth went up.

Losses at the gene ends were 6 bases for V and 6 bases for J; bases not matched to a gene: 10. There are 15 residues in the CDR3. Germline CDR1 is SNHLY and CDR2 is FYNNEI. Assay used: immunoSEQ multiplex PCR; TCRdb lists only in-frame clones, some missing. This sample has 85,000 to 130,000 clones; about 93% occur once, and the top ten carry approximately 4.7%. Material: peripheral blood, obtained on day 0 of AZD1222 vaccination. The rearrangement joins TRBV2 to TRBJ2-3; TRBD2 matches 9 bases. This clonotype was obtained from an adult in good health. The CDR3 sequence: CASRGPGLAADTQYF. CDR3 sequence (DNA): TGTGCCAGCAGAGGACCGGGACTAGCTGCCGATACGCAGTATTTT.